The clone carrying this T cell receptor beta chain was recorded a few times. Antigen unknown. At one end, the junction sequence differs from germline, possibly due to a read error. The data were obtained in a study of T cell repertoires in cytomegalovirus infection. Study observations and caveats: Cumulative frequency of public TCR beta families picked out carriers of CMV plus the relevant HLA. The ex vivo response showed dominance by HLA-C-restricted CMV-specific TCR beta clonotypes.

MiXCR was run by TCRdb on the reads, yielding one entry per CDR3 protein. Counted here are 250,000 to 300,000 distinct CDR3 sequences, 22% occurring once; the ten biggest clones make up roughly a fifth. Germline loops: CDR1 SEHNR, CDR2 FQNEAQ (reference sequence). This CDR3 spans 14 amino acids. The starting material was cultured PBMCs, obtained from culture after CMV antigen stimulation. The chain carries TRBV7-9 and TRBJ2-5; 11 nucleotides align to TRBD2. This TCR was sampled from a human donor in good health (CMV status not recorded). Some clones in this sample may be carry-over from other donors' samples. The CDR3 nucleotides read TGTGCCAGCAGCATAGCGGGAGGGAAGGAGACCCAGTACTTC. Translation gives CASSIAGGKETQYF.